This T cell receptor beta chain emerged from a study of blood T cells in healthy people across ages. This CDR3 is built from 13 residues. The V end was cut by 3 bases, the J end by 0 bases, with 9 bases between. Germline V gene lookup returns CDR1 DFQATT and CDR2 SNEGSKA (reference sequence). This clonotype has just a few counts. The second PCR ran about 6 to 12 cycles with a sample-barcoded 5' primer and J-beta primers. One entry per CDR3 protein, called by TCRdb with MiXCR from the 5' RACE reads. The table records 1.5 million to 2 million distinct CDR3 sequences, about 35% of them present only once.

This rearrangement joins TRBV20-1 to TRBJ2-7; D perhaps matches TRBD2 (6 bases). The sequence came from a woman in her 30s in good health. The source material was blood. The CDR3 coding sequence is TGCAGTGCTAGGAGAGCGGGCTCCTACGAGCAGTACTTC. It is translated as CSARRAGSYEQYF.